The next 4 T cell receptor beta chains were all read from a single sample in a study of T cell responses to AZD1222 COVID-19 vaccine. Clones were sequenced by immunoSEQ multiplex PCR, and TCRdb holds only the in-frame ones, with some missing. The top ten hold 5.5% to 7.5% of the sample, which has about 35,000 clones, around nine tenths seen once. This sample comprised peripheral blood, obtained on day 0 of AZD1222 vaccination. Receptors originate from an adult in good health.

V gene TRBV3-1 (or the pseudogene TRBV3-2) combines with J gene TRBJ2-7; D gene uncertain. Germline V gene sequence: CDR1 LGHDT, CDR2 YNNKEL (reference sequence). This CDR3 spans 13 amino acids. V lost 3 bases and J lost 7, with 13 bases in between. CDR3 nucleotide sequence: TGTGCCAGCAGCCAGGTCCCGGATAGGGAGCAGTACTTC. Its translation is CASSQVPDREQYF.

The rearrangement links TRBV6-5 to TRBJ2-1; TRBD2 agrees at 8 bases. V shed 11 bases, J shed 0 bases, and the junction held 6 bases outside the gene matches. The CDR3 runs to 14 residues. The germline V gene has CDR1 MNHEY and CDR2 SVGAGI. The CDR3 DNA sequence: TGTGCCTCCTTGGCGGGAGGCTCCTACAATGAGCAGTTCTTC. This codes for CASLAGGSYNEQFF.

The rearrangement links TRBV6-5 to TRBJ1-1; TRBD1 is a possible D gene (6 bases). Per the germline V gene, CDR1 is MNHEY and CDR2 is SVGAGI. Trimming removed 2 bases from V and 4 bases from J, with 8 bases in between. The CDR3 spans 13 residues. The CDR3 sequence: CASSYQGGTEAFF. In DNA, the CDR3 is TGTGCCAGCAGTTACCAAGGGGGCACTGAAGCTTTCTTT.

The chain recombines TRBV2 with TRBJ1-6, with D unresolved. Germline CDR1 SNHLY, CDR2 FYNNEI. The V end lost 6 bases, the J end lost 4 bases, and 7 bases lay between the germline ends. This CDR3 comprises 13 residues. The CDR3 is CASRSPYNSPLHF. In DNA, the CDR3 is TGTGCCAGCAGGTCCCCTTATAATTCACCCCTCCACTTT.